The 7 T cell receptor beta chains in this list originate from one sample, sequenced in a study of blood T cell repertoires in COVID-19. Measured with immunoSEQ multiplex PCR; TCRdb has only the in-frame clones, and not every one. Of some 150,000 clones listed, 84% were seen once; the top ten hold 40% to 55%. Input material: peripheral blood. Receptors originate from a human donor in a cohort sampled during active COVID-19.

This clone has just one count. This sequence joins TRBV2 and TRBJ2-2; D is unclear. Germline V gene data show CDR1 as SNHLY and CDR2 as FYNNEI. There are 14 residues in the CDR3. The ends were cut back, 7 bases at V and 2 bases at J, with 11 bases in the middle. The chain's CDR3 is CASTVADNTGELFF. The DNA of the CDR3 is TGTGCCAGCACAGTCGCAGATAACACCGGGGAGCTGTTTTTT. Variable domain in full (rest from reference TRBV2 and TRBJ2-2): EPEVTQTPSHQVTQMGQEVILRCVPISNHLYFYWYRQILGQKVEFLVSFYNNEISEKSEIFDDQFSVERPDGSNFTLKIRSTKLEDSAMYFCASTVADNTGELFFGEGSRLTVL.

This rearrangement joins TRBV11-2 to TRBJ1-2; D is possibly TRBD1 (6 bases). In germline, CDR1 is SGHAT, CDR2 FQNNGV. The CDR3 is made up of 15 amino acids. Trimming left V 5 bases short and J 4 bases short, with 17 bases between. The CDR3: CASSLYGVGAYGYTF. CDR3 DNA: TGTGCCAGCAGCCTCTACGGGGTGGGGGCCTATGGCTACACCTTC.

The V gene is TRBV29-1, the J gene TRBJ2-1; 12 positions match TRBD2. This CDR3 is 14 amino acids long. J gave up 9 bases and V 7 bases, and 10 bases lay outside the gene matches. CDR1 is SQVTM, CDR2 ANQGSEA, per germline. CDR3 nucleotide sequence: TGCAGCGCCCATCTAGCGGGAGGGCACAGTGAGCAGTTCTTC. Encoded protein: CSAHLAGGHSEQFF.

The chain has TRBV5-1 and TRBJ2-3; 7 bases line up with TRBD1. Trimming cost V 0 bases and J 5 bases; bases outside gene matches: 3. This CDR3 contains 14 residues. The germline V gene has CDR1 SGHRS and CDR2 YFSETQ. CDR3 amino acids: CASSLARQGDTQYF. The CDR3 DNA is TGCGCCAGCAGCTTGGCAAGACAGGGAGATACGCAGTATTTT.

This chain links TRBV9 with TRBJ2-1; 12 nucleotides agree with TRBD1. J lost 8 bases, V lost 3 bases, and 6 bases had no gene match. CDR3 length: 15 amino acids. Germline CDR1 reads SGDLS; CDR2 reads YYNGEE. The CDR3 protein is CASSAAGTGGYEQFF. CDR3 in DNA: TGTGCCAGCAGCGCAGCCGGGACAGGGGGCTATGAGCAGTTCTTC.

The chain has TRBV5-6 and TRBJ1-2; D gene unclear. Germline CDR1 is SGHDT and CDR2 is YYEEEE. The CDR3 extends over 15 amino acids. Trimming took off 4 bases at V and 6 bases at J, with 19 bases between the two ends. The CDR3 sequence: CASSRREGGFHGYTF. The DNA for the CDR3 is TGTGCCAGCAGCCGGCGGGAGGGAGGGTTCCATGGCTACACCTTC. Full variable domain (remainder filled in from reference TRBV5-6 and TRBJ1-2): DAGVTQSPTHLIKTRGQQVTLRCSPKSGHDTVSWYQQALGQGPQFIFQYYEEEERQRGNFPDRFSGHQFPNYSSELNVNALLLGDSALYLCASSRREGGFHGYTFGSGTRLTVV.

The rearrangement uses TRBV3-1 (or the pseudogene TRBV3-2) and TRBJ2-5; TRBD2 matches 10 bases. CDR3 length: 15 amino acids. V dropped 5 bases and J dropped 9; count of bases not matched to a gene: 12. Germline values: CDR1 LGHDT, CDR2 YNNKEL (reference sequence). The CDR3 DNA sequence: TGTGCCAGCAGCTCCCAGCGGGAGGGCCTGGGGGCCCAGTACTTC. It is translated as CASSSQREGLGAQYF.